The entry below gives a single TCR beta chain sequence along with its context. The sample belongs to a study of cytomegalovirus exposure and HLA in healthy donors. V was cut by 7 bases and J by 0 bases, with 18 bases left in between. This CDR3 comprises 16 residues. CDR1 and CDR2 (germline): LNHDA, SQIVND (reference sequence). Primers: 60 Vbeta forward and 13 Jbeta reverse. Data came from immunoSEQ multiplex PCR; TCRdb stores just in-frame clones and leaves some out. The sample yields 72,000 or so clones, 74% seen once. The chain uses TRBV19 and TRBJ1-1, with D possibly matching TRBD1 (6 bases). Sequencing was done on a sample of PBMCs. This clonotype was obtained from a human donor in good health. DNA for the CDR3: TGTGCCAGTATGGGGACAAGGAGCGTTATGAACACTGAAGCTTTCTTT. Translating it yields CASMGTRSVMNTEAFF. Filled out from reference TRBV19 and TRBJ1-1, the complete variable domain reads DGGITQSPKYLFRKEGQNVTLSCEQNLNHDAMYWYRQDPGQGLRLIYYSQIVNDFQKGDIAEGYSVSREKKESFPLTVTSAQKNPTAFYLCASMGTRSVMNTEAFFGQGTRLTVV.